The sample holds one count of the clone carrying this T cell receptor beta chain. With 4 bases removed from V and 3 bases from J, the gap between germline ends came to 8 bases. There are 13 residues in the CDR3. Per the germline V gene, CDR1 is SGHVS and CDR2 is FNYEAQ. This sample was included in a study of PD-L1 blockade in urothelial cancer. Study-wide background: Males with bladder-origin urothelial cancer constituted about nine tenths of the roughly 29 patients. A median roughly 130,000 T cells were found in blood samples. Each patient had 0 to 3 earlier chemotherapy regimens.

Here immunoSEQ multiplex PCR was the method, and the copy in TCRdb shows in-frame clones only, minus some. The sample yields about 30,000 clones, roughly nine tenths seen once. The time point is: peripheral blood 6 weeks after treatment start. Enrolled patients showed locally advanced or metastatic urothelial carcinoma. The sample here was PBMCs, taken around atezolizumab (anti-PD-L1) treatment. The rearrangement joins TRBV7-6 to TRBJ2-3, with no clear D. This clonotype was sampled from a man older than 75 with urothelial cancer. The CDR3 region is CASSYTKTDTQYF. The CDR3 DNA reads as TGTGCCAGCAGCTACACCAAAACAGATACGCAGTATTTT.